These T cell receptor beta chains were read from a single sample in a study of T cell repertoires in cytomegalovirus infection. From the reads, TCRdb called clonotypes with MiXCR, one entry per CDR3 protein. Of hundreds of thousands of distinct CDR3 sequences in the sample, 20% to 25% were seen once. Material: CD8+ T cells from PBMCs. These receptors all come from a human donor in good health (CMV status not recorded). Some clones in this sample may be carry-over from other donors' samples. Both conserved end residues are part of each CDR3. D genes are given only for firm matches. Some rows have no size entry. The others give once, few or many, or a class for an expanded clone.

TRBJ2-2 | NA | TRBV10-2 | TRBD2 | TGCGCCACCAAATTACGACTAGCGGGAGAGAACACCGGGGAGCTGTTTTTT | CATKLRLAGENTGELFF
TRBJ1-2 | few | TRBV5-1 | TRBD1 | TGCGCCAGCAGCTCGACGGACAGGGGCTATGGCTACACCTTC | CASSSTDRGYGYTF
TRBJ2-3 | NA | TRBV6-6 | TRBD2 | TGTGCCAGCAGTCCTGGGGGGGATGGTACAGATACGCAGTATTTT | CASSPGGDGTDTQYF
TRBJ2-3 | few | TRBV4-1 | NA | TGCGCCAGCAGCCAAGCCCTAACAGATACGCAGTATTTT | CASSQALTDTQYF
TRBJ2-1 | many | TRBV18 | TRBD1 | TGTGCCAGCTCACTAGGGACAGCGGTCTCCTACAATGAGCAGTTCTTC | CASSLGTAVSYNEQFF
TRBJ2-5 | many | TRBV12-5 | NA | TGTGCTAGTGGACCAACTAGTATAGAGACCCAGTACTTC | CASGPTSIETQYF
TRBJ2-4 | few | TRBV20-1 | NA | TGCAGTGCTAGAGATCGGTCGACGGGGCGGGACATTCAGTACTTC | CSARDRSTGRDIQYF
TRBJ1-4 | NA | TRBV9 | NA | TGTGCCAGCAGCGTTGGGGGGGCAACTAATGAAAAACTGTTTTTT | CASSVGGATNEKLFF
TRBJ2-2 | NA | TRBV5-5 | NA | TGTGCCAGCAGCTTGGCCGTCAGGTGGACCGGGGAGCTGTTTTTT | CASSLAVRWTGELFF
TRBJ2-1 | few | TRBV20-1 | TRBD2 | TGCAGTGCTAGAGATGCGAGCGGGGGCACCAGCTCCTACAATGAGCAGTTCTTC | CSARDASGGTSSYNEQFF
TRBJ1-5 | NA | TRBV19 | NA | TGTGCCAGTAGTTGGAGACCAGATAGCAATCAGCCCCAGCATTTT | CASSWRPDSNQPQHF
TRBJ2-7 | few | TRBV7-9 | NA | TGTGCCAGCAGCCAGCGGACAGCGATGACCTACGAGCAGTACTTC | CASSQRTAMTYEQYF
TRBJ2-1 | few | TRBV19 | NA | TGTGCCAGTAGTGAATACAGGGATGTCCATGAGCAGTTCTTC | CASSEYRDVHEQFF
TRBJ1-1 | NA | TRBV7-1 | NA | TGTGTCGGGGAGGCCGAGGGGACTGAAGCTTTCTTT | CVGEAEGTEAFF
TRBJ2-1 | few | TRBV28 | NA | TGTGCCAGCAGTCCGACCAGGGAAAGCTCCTACAATGAGCAGTTCTTC | CASSPTRESSYNEQFF
TRBJ2-2 | few | TRBV6-7 | NA | TGTGCCAGCTCGGGGGACTTCGACACCGGGGAGCTGTTTTTT | CASSGDFDTGELFF
TRBJ2-5 | NA | TRBV3-1 | NA | TGTGCCAGCAGCCAAGATGAGAGAGACATCCAAGAGACCCAGTACTTC | CASSQDERDIQETQYF
TRBJ1-2 | NA | TRBV7-9 | TRBD1 | TGTGCCAGCAGACCGGGACAGATTATCTATGGCTACACCTTC | CASRPGQIIYGYTF
TRBJ2-3 | NA | TRBV29-1 | NA | TGCAGCTTCAAAATAGCGTCCGCTATCACAGATACGCAGTATTTT | CSFKIASAITDTQYF
TRBJ2-6 | NA | TRBV20-1 | NA | TGCAGTGCTCGACCCCCCTTTGGGGGGGCCAACGTCCTGACTTTC | CSARPPFGGANVLTF
TRBJ2-1 | NA | TRBV7-3 | NA | TGTGCCAGCAGCTTATTGGCAGAGGGGTACAATGAGCAGTTCTTC | CASSLLAEGYNEQFF
TRBJ1-2 | NA | TRBV20-1 | NA | TGCAGTGCTAGAGAAATGAAGGAAAACTATGGCTACACCTTC | CSAREMKENYGYTF
TRBJ1-6 | few | TRBV7-2 | NA | TGTGCCAGCAGCCTAGGACAGCCGTCACCCCTCCACTTT | CASSLGQPSPLHF
TRBJ2-5 | few | TRBV28 | NA | TGTGCCAGCAGTCCCGTCGTCGAGGAGACCCAGTACTTC | CASSPVVEETQYF
TRBJ2-1 | NA | TRBV29-1 | TRBD2 | TGCAGCGTTTTTCTAGCGGGGGGGCCGGCCCATGAGCAGTTCTTC | CSVFLAGGPAHEQFF
TRBJ2-2 | NA | TRBV4-1 | NA | TGCGCCAGCAGCCTCACGGGGGGCCCCGGGGAGCTGTTTTTT | CASSLTGGPGELFF
TRBJ2-3 | NA | TRBV20-1 | NA | TGCAGTGCTAGAGATTTCAGGACCCCCGACACAGATACGCAGTATTTT | CSARDFRTPDTDTQYF
TRBJ2-1 | few | TRBV24-1 | TRBD1 | TGTGCCACCAGGAGGGGACAGGGGGGTTACAATGAGCAGTTCTTC | CATRRGQGGYNEQFF
TRBJ2-3 | few | TRBV12-3/TRBV12-4 | NA | TGTGCCAGCAGTTTAGCGATCGGCTACCAGGTGGTAGGGGATACGCAGTATTTT | CASSLAIGYQVVGDTQYF
TRBJ2-3 | NA | TRBV5-1 | NA | TGCGCCAGCAGCTCATTCGGGATCTCAACTACAGATACGCAGTATTTT | CASSSFGISTTDTQYF
TRBJ2-3 | NA | TRBV2 | TRBD2 | TGTGCCTCAGCGGGGGGGCGAGAATCTGGCACAGATACGCAGTATTTT | CASAGGRESGTDTQYF
TRBJ2-1 | many | TRBV7-9 | TRBD1 | TGTGCCAGCCACTCATGGGACAGGGGCGACAATGAGCAGTTCTTC | CASHSWDRGDNEQFF
TRBJ2-3 | NA | TRBV28 | NA | TGTGCCAGCACCCCTGGGGCCCGCCAGGGGAGCACAGATACGCAGTATTTT | CASTPGARQGSTDTQYF